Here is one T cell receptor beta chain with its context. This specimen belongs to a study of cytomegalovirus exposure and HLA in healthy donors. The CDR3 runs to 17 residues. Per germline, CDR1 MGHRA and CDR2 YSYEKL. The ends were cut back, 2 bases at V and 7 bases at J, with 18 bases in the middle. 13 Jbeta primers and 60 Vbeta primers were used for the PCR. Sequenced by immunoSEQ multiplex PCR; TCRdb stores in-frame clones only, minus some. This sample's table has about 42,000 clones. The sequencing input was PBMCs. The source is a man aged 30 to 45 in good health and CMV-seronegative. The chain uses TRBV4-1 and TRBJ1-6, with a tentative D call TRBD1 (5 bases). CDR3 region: CASSQSLPGHPNSPLHF. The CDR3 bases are TGCGCCAGCAGCCAAAGTCTGCCAGGGCACCCCAATTCACCCCTCCACTTT.